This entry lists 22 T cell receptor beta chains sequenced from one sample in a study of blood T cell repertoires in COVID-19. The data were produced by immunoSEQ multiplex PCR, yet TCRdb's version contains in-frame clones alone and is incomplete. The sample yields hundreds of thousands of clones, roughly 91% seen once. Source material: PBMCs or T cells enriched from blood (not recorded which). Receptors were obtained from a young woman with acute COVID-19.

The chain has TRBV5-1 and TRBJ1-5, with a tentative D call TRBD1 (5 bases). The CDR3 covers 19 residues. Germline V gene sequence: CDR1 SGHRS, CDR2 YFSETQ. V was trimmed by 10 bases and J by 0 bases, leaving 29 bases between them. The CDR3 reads CAWFFWGGDPIYSNQPQHF. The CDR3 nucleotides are TGCGCCTGGTTTTTCTGGGGAGGGGACCCTATTTATAGCAATCAGCCCCAGCATTTT.

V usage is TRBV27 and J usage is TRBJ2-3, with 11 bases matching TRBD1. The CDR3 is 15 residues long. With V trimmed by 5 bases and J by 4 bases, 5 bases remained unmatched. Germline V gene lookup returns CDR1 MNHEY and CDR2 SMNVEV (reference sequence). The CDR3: CASSDRTGGADTQYF. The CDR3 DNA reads TGTGCCAGCAGTGACCGGACAGGGGGCGCAGATACGCAGTATTTT.

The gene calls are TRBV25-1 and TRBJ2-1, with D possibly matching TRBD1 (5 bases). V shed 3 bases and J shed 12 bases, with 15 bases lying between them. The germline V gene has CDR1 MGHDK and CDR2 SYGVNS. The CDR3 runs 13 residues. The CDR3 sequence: CASSDSGYKGQFF. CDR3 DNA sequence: TGTGCCAGCAGTGATTCAGGGTACAAGGGGCAGTTCTTC.

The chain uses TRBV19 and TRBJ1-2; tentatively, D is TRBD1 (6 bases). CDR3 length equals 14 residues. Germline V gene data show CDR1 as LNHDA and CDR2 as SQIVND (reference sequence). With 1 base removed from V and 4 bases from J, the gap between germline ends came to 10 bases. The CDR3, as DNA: TGTGCCAGTAGTATAGGGCAGGGGTTCTATGGCTACACCTTC. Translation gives CASSIGQGFYGYTF.

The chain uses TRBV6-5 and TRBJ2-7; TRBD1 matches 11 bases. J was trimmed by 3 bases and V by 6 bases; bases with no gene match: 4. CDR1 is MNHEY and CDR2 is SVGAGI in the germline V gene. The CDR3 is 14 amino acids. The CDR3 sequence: CASRVGTGGYEQYF. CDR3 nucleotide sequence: TGTGCCAGCAGGGTAGGGACAGGGGGCTACGAGCAGTACTTC.

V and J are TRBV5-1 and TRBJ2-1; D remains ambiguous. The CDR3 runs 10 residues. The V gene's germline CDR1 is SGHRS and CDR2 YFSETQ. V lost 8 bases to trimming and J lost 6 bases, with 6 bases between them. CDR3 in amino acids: CARIRNEQFF. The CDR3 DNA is TGCGCCAGAATTCGCAATGAGCAGTTCTTC. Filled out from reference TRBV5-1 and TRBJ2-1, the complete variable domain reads KAGVTQTPRYLIKTRGQQVTLSCSPISGHRSVSWYQQTPGQGLQFLFEYFSETQRNKGNFPGRFSGRQFSNSRSEMNVSTLELGDSALYLCARIRNEQFFGPGTRLTVL.

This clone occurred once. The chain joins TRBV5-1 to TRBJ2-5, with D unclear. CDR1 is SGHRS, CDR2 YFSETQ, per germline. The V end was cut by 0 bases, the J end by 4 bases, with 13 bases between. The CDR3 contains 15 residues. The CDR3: CASSLADGSRETQYF. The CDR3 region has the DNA TGCGCCAGCAGCTTGGCCGACGGTAGCAGAGAGACCCAGTACTTC.

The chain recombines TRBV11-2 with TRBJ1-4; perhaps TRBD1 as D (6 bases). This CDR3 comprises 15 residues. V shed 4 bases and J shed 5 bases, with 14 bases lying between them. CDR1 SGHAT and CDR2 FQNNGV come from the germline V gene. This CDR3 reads CASSWGQGRNEKLFF. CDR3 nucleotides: TGTGCCAGCAGCTGGGGACAAGGCAGAAATGAAAAACTGTTTTTT.

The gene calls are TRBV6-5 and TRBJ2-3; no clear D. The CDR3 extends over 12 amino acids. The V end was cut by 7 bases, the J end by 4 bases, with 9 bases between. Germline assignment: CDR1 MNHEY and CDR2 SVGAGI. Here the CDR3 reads CASNRSPDTQYF. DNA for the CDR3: TGTGCCAGCAATCGGTCGCCAGATACGCAGTATTTT.

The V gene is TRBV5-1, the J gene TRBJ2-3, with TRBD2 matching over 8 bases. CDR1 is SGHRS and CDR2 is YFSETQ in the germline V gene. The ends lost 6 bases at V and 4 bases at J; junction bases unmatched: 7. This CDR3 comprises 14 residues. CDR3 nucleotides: TGCGCCAGCAAGGGTAGCGGGGAGGCAGATACGCAGTATTTT. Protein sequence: CASKGSGEADTQYF.

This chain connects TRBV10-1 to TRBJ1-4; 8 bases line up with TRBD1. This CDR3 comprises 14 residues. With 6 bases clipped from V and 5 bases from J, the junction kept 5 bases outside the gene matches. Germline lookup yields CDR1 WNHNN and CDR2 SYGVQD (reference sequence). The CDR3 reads CASSSTGANEKLFF. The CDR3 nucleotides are TGCGCCAGCAGCTCGACAGGGGCGAATGAAAAACTGTTTTTT.

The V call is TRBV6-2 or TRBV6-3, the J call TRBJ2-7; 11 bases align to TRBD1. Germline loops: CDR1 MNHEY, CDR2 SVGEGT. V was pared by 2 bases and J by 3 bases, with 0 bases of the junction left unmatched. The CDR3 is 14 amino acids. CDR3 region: CASSYGTGGYEQYF. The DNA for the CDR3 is TGTGCCAGCAGTTACGGGACAGGGGGCTACGAGCAGTACTTC.

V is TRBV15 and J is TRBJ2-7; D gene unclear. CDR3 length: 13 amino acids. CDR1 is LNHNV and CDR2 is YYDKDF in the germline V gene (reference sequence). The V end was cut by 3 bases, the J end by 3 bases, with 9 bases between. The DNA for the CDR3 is TGTGCCACCAGCAGGGCTCAGTACTACGAGCAGTACTTC. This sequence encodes CATSRAQYYEQYF.

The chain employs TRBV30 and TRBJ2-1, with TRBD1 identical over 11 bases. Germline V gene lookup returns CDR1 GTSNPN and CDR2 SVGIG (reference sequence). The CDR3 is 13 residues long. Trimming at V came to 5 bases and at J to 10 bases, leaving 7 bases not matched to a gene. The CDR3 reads CAWGGQGEREQFF. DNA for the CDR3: TGTGCCTGGGGGGGACAGGGGGAAAGAGAGCAGTTCTTC.

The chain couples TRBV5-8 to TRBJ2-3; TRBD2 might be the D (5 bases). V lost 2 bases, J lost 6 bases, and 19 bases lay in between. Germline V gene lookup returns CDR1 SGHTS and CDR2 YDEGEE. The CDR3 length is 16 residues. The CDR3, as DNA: TGTGCCAGCAGCTTTGGTGGGCGGGTCAGTCGGGATACGCAGTATTTT. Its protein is CASSFGGRVSRDTQYF.

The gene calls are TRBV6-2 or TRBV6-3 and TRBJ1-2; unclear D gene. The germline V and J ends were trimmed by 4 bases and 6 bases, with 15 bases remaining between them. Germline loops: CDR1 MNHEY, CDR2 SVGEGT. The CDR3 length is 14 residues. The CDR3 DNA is TGTGCCAGCAGTTTCGGGATGTTTGACAATGGCTACACCTTC. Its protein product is CASSFGMFDNGYTF.

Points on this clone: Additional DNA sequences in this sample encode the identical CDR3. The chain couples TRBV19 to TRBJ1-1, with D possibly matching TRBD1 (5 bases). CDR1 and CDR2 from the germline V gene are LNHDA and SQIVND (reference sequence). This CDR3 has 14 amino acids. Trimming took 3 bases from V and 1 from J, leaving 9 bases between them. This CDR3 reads CASSILGGNTEAFF. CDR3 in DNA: TGTGCCAGTAGTATCTTGGGGGGGAACACTGAAGCTTTCTTT.

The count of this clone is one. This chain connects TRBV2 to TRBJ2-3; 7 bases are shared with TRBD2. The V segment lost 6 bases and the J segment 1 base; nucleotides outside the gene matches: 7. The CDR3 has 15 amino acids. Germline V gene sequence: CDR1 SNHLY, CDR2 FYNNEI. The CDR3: CASRPSGTRTDTQYF. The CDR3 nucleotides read TGTGCCAGCAGGCCCAGCGGGACTCGCACAGATACGCAGTATTTT.

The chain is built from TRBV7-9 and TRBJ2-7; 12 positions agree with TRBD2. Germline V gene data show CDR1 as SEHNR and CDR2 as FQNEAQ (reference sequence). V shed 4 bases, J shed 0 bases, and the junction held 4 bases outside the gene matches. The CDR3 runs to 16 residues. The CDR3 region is CASSWTSGKSSYEQYF. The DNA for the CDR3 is TGTGCCAGCAGCTGGACTAGCGGGAAATCCTCCTACGAGCAGTACTTC. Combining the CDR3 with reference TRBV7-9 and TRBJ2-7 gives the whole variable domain DTGVSQNPRHKITKRGQNVTFRCDPISEHNRLYWYRQTLGQGPEFLTYFQNEAQLEKSRLLSDRFSAERPKGSFSTLEIQRTEQGDSAMYLCASSWTSGKSSYEQYFGPGTRLTVT.

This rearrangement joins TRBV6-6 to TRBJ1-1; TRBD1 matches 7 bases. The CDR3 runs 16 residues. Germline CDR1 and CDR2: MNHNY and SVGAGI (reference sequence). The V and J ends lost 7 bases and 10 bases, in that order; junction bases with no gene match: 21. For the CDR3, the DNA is TGTGCCAGCAACCCGGACAGGCCTTTTTGGGGGATAACAGCTTTCTTT. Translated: CASNPDRPFWGITAFF.

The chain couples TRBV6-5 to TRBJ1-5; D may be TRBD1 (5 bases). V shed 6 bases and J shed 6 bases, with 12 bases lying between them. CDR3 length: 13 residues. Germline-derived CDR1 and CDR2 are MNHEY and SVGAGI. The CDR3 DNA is TGTGCCAGCAGCTCCGGACACAGTCAGCCCCAGCATTTT. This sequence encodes CASSSGHSQPQHF.

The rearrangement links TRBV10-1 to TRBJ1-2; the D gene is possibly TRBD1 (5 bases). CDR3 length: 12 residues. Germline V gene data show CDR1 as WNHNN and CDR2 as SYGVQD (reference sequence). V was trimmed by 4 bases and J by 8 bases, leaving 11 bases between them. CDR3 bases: TGCGCCAGCAGTGGGGACTTGAGAGGCTACACCTTC. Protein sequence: CASSGDLRGYTF.